This passage covers 9 T cell receptor beta chains from one sample sequenced in a study of T cell responses to AZD1222 COVID-19 vaccine. Sequencing was performed with immunoSEQ multiplex PCR; in TCRdb, only in-frame clones are kept and a portion is missing. In the table there are some 160,000 clones, 90% to 95% of which are singletons. Sequenced here: peripheral blood, sampled on day 0 of AZD1222 vaccination. These receptors all stem from an adult in good health.

The rearrangement uses TRBV19 and TRBJ2-7; 12 bases are shared with TRBD1. Germline V gene sequence: CDR1 LNHDA, CDR2 SQIVND (reference sequence). J was trimmed by 2 bases and V by 3 bases; bases with no gene match: 5. The CDR3 length is 16 residues. The CDR3 sequence: CASSIGTGGPTYEQYF. The CDR3 DNA is TGTGCCAGTAGTATCGGGACAGGGGGCCCAACCTACGAGCAGTACTTC. Supplemented by reference TRBV19 and TRBJ2-7, the full variable domain reads DGGITQSPKYLFRKEGQNVTLSCEQNLNHDAMYWYRQDPGQGLRLIYYSQIVNDFQKGDIAEGYSVSREKKESFPLTVTSAQKNPTAFYLCASSIGTGGPTYEQYFGPGTRLTVT.

The CDR3, as DNA: TGTGCCAGCAGTTACTCGACATTGGGGGTGAACACTGAAGCTTTCTTT. Its translation: CASSYSTLGVNTEAFF. The chain employs TRBV6-5 and TRBJ1-1; D may be TRBD1 (5 bases). The CDR3 is 16 amino acids. CDR1 is MNHEY and CDR2 is SVGAGI in the germline V gene. V lost 0 bases and J 0 bases, leaving 11 bases between the germline ends.

This chain connects TRBV5-8 to TRBJ1-5, with D possibly matching TRBD1 (5 bases). V dropped 7 bases and J dropped 7 bases, with 12 bases sitting between them. The CDR3 runs to 12 residues. Per the germline V gene, CDR1 is SGHTS and CDR2 is YDEGEE. CDR3 loop: CASGRVYQPQHF. The CDR3 DNA is TGTGCCAGCGGCAGGGTCTACCAGCCCCAGCATTTT.

This chain connects TRBV2 to TRBJ2-7; D ambiguous. V lost 4 bases and J lost 1, with 5 bases in between. This CDR3 is 12 amino acids long. Germline V gene sequence: CDR1 SNHLY, CDR2 FYNNEI. The CDR3 protein is CASSARSYEQYF. The CDR3 DNA is TGTGCCAGCAGTGCCAGGTCCTACGAGCAGTACTTC.

The V gene is TRBV27, the J gene TRBJ2-7; 8 nucleotides align to TRBD1. J was trimmed by 2 bases and V by 6 bases; bases with no gene match: 9. This CDR3 is built from 15 residues. CDR1 and CDR2 from the germline V gene are MNHEY and SMNVEV (reference sequence). Here the CDR3 DNA reads TGTGCCAGCAGCCTATCCTCAGGGGGCCCCTACGAGCAGTACTTC. Protein sequence: CASSLSSGGPYEQYF.

V usage is TRBV7-9 and J usage is TRBJ1-6, with D possibly matching TRBD1 (5 bases). CDR3 length: 15 residues. From germline, CDR1 is SEHNR and CDR2 FQNEAQ (reference sequence). V dropped 1 base and J dropped 9 bases, with 13 bases sitting between them. CDR3 residues: CASSLESGSSSPLHF. The CDR3 coding sequence is TGTGCCAGCAGCTTAGAGTCAGGGAGTAGTTCACCCCTCCACTTT.

The rearrangement links TRBV2 to TRBJ1-6, with D uncertain. Deletions cut 7 bases from V and 4 bases from J, with 14 bases between. The CDR3 is 15 amino acids. In germline, CDR1 is SNHLY, CDR2 FYNNEI. The DNA of the CDR3 is TGTGCCAGCACTCCGGACGGAAAATATAATTCACCCCTCCACTTT. It codes for CASTPDGKYNSPLHF.

This clone has only one observation. V is TRBV18 and J is TRBJ2-6; D uncertain. The V end lost 3 bases, the J end lost 0 bases, and 9 bases lay between the germline ends. From germline, CDR1 is KGHSH and CDR2 LQKENI. CDR3 length: 16 amino acids. CDR3 sequence (DNA): TGTGCCAGCTCACCGACTCGGATCTCTGGGGCCAACGTCCTGACTTTC. Amino acid sequence: CASSPTRISGANVLTF.

The chain carries TRBV21-1 and TRBJ1-5. TRBV21-1 is listed as a pseudogene. This CDR3 is 13 amino acids long. The CDR3 is CASPCGGGQPQHF. The CDR3 bases are TGTGCCAGTCCGTGCGGGGGCGGTCAGCCCCAGCATTTT.